This passage covers 16 T cell receptor beta chains from one sample sequenced in a study of shared clonotypes between healthy human individuals. The protocol was immunoSEQ multiplex PCR, while the TCRdb copy is restricted to in-frame clones and leaves out a portion. This repertoire shows about 590,000 clones, 95% found once; its top ten account for around 0.11%. The naive CD8 population came from CD45RO-negative cells selected for CCR7, without terminally differentiated effector memory CD45RA+ cells. Sequencing was done on a sample of naive CD8+ T cells sorted from blood. These receptor sequences come from a young woman in good health.

A remark on this clone: This same CDR3 is encoded by further DNA sequences in the sample. This chain connects TRBV19 to TRBJ1-1; tentative D call: TRBD1 (5 bases). Germline V gene sequence: CDR1 LNHDA, CDR2 SQIVND (reference sequence). The V end lost 6 bases, the J end lost 1 base, and 9 bases lay between the germline ends. The CDR3 covers 13 residues. The CDR3 reads CASRNTGNTEAFF. The CDR3, as DNA: TGTGCCAGTAGGAACACAGGGAACACTGAAGCTTTCTTT.

The chain joins TRBV9 to TRBJ2-2, with 14 bases fitting TRBD2. V was clipped by 0 bases and J by 4 bases; unmatched bases: 8. Germline V lookup: CDR1 SGDLS, CDR2 YYNGEE. The CDR3 length is 19 residues. The CDR3 loop reads CASSVGGLGTSGSTGELFF. In DNA, the CDR3 is TGTGCCAGCAGCGTAGGAGGTCTAGGGACTAGCGGGAGCACCGGGGAGCTGTTTTTT.

The V gene is TRBV7-2, the J gene TRBJ2-1; TRBD2 matches 7 bases. After removal of 3 bases from V and 3 bases from J, the junction contained 8 bases not matched to a gene. The CDR3 is made up of 16 amino acids. Germline CDR1 and CDR2: SGHTA and FQGNSA. The CDR3 loop is CASSFGGRVFYNEQFF. In nucleotides, the CDR3 is TGTGCCAGCAGCTTCGGCGGGAGAGTCTTCTACAATGAGCAGTTCTTC.

The gene calls are TRBV13 and TRBJ2-7, with D possibly matching TRBD2 (6 bases). The length of the CDR3 is 13 residues. Germline loops: CDR1 PRHDT, CDR2 FYEKMQ (reference sequence). Deletions cut 4 bases from V and 6 bases from J, with 13 bases between. The CDR3 nucleotides read TGTGCCAGCAGCTGGGCTAGCGACTCCGAGCAGTACTTC. Translated, it gives CASSWASDSEQYF. Full variable domain (missing parts from reference TRBV13 and TRBJ2-7): AAGVIQSPRHLIKEKRETATLKCYPIPRHDTVYWYQQGPGQDPQFLISFYEKMQSDKGSIPDRFSAQQFSDYHSELNMSSLELGDSALYFCASSWASDSEQYFGPGTRLTVT.

The V call is TRBV19, the J call TRBJ1-1, with D possibly matching TRBD1 (5 bases). V was clipped by 9 bases and J by 1 base, with 12 bases between them. Per the germline V gene, CDR1 is LNHDA and CDR2 is SQIVND (reference sequence). The length of the CDR3 is 13 residues. DNA for the CDR3: TGTGCCAGCATTCGAACAGGGAACACTGAAGCTTTCTTT. It specifies CASIRTGNTEAFF.

V gene TRBV4-1 combines with J gene TRBJ1-1; D perhaps matches TRBD1 (5 bases). Trimming left V 3 bases short and J 5 bases short, with 13 bases between. Germline assignment: CDR1 MGHRA and CDR2 YSYEKL. The CDR3 runs 14 residues. CDR3: CASSHPGRGTEAFF. In nucleotides, the CDR3 is TGCGCCAGCAGCCACCCGGGACGCGGGACTGAAGCTTTCTTT.

J is TRBJ2-1 and V is TRBV5-6; D gene unclear. With 5 bases removed from V and 4 bases from J, the gap between germline ends came to 10 bases. There are 13 residues in the CDR3. The germline V gene has CDR1 SGHDT and CDR2 YYEEEE. The CDR3 reads CASSTDLYNEQFF. The CDR3 nucleotides are TGTGCCAGCAGTACAGACCTGTACAATGAGCAGTTCTTC.

This chain links TRBV13 with TRBJ2-1, with D possibly being TRBD2 (7 bases). CDR3 size: 17 residues. V lost 5 bases to trimming and J lost 4 bases, with 21 bases between them. The V gene's germline CDR1 is PRHDT and CDR2 FYEKMQ (reference sequence). CDR3 region: CASSPLASGTPYNEQFF. DNA for the CDR3: TGTGCCAGCAGCCCCCTGGCGAGCGGGACACCTTACAATGAGCAGTTCTTC.

The V call is TRBV28, the J call TRBJ1-2; TRBD1 might be the D (5 bases). CDR1 is MDHEN, CDR2 SYDVKM, per germline. There are 17 residues in the CDR3. V gave up 6 bases and J gave up 3 bases, with 23 bases separating them. The CDR3 coding sequence is TGTGCCAGCAGCCCATTTGTCCTCAGGGCAGTATACTATGGCTACACCTTC. It is translated as CASSPFVLRAVYYGYTF.

The chain recombines TRBV28 with TRBJ2-2, with TRBD2 matching 8 bases. The CDR3 has 15 amino acids. Germline-derived CDR1 and CDR2 are MDHEN and SYDVKM. Trimming at V came to 8 bases and at J to 6 bases, leaving 11 bases not matched to a gene. The DNA of the CDR3 is TGTGCCAGCGGAGGGGGACTAGAGCATCCCGGGGAGCTGTTTTTT. It yields the protein CASGGGLEHPGELFF.

There are a few counts of this clone. The genes are TRBV30 and TRBJ1-4; no clear D. The CDR3 spans 14 residues. Germline V gene lookup returns CDR1 GTSNPN and CDR2 SVGIG (reference sequence). Trimming stripped 2 bases from V and 2 bases from J, with 9 bases between. CDR3: CAWSPGMTNEKLFF. CDR3 coding DNA: TGTGCCTGGAGTCCGGGAATGACTAATGAAAAACTGTTTTTT.

The chain combines TRBV6-5 with TRBJ2-1, with D unclear. Per the germline V gene, CDR1 is MNHEY and CDR2 is SVGAGI. V was cut by 9 bases and J by 10 bases, with 16 bases left in between. This CDR3 spans 12 amino acids. The CDR3 DNA sequence: TGTGCCAGTACCGAAAGAAAGCCCGAGCAGTTCTTC. Residues: CASTERKPEQFF.

V is TRBV27 and J is TRBJ2-7, with D possibly being TRBD1 (5 bases). CDR1 MNHEY and CDR2 SMNVEV come from the germline V gene (reference sequence). The CDR3 is 12 residues long. The germline V and J ends were trimmed by 5 bases and 6 bases, with 11 bases remaining between them. The CDR3 here is CASSPRGAEQYF. The CDR3 region has the DNA TGTGCCAGCAGTCCCCGTGGGGCCGAGCAGTACTTC.

The J gene is TRBJ1-2, the V gene TRBV5-6; D perhaps matches TRBD1 (6 bases). Trimming cost V 4 bases and J 3 bases, with 19 bases left between them. Looked up from germline, CDR1 is SGHDT and CDR2 is YYEEEE. This CDR3 comprises 16 residues. CDR3 region: CASSRWGRGSDYGYTF. The CDR3 DNA reads TGTGCCAGCAGCCGATGGGGGCGAGGGAGCGACTATGGCTACACCTTC.

J is TRBJ2-2 and V is TRBV27; no clear D. Trimming cost V 5 bases and J 4 bases, with 17 bases left between them. This CDR3 is 16 amino acids long. From germline, CDR1 is MNHEY and CDR2 SMNVEV (reference sequence). CDR3 residues: CASSPILPLGTGELFF. As DNA, the CDR3 is TGTGCCAGCAGTCCCATTCTACCCTTAGGCACCGGGGAGCTGTTTTTT.

The chain joins TRBV15 to TRBJ2-7; D is possibly TRBD1 (5 bases). The CDR3 covers 14 residues. V was trimmed by 4 bases and J by 2 bases, leaving 12 bases between them. The germline CDR1 and CDR2 sequences are LNHNV and YYDKDF (reference sequence). The CDR3 here is CATSMTEFTYEQYF. CDR3 sequence (DNA): TGTGCCACCAGCATGACAGAATTTACCTACGAGCAGTACTTC.